Below, one T cell receptor beta chain is given with its context. Antigen specificity is unknown. The trim removed 4 bases at V and 4 bases at J, leaving 12 bases unmatched. Looked up from germline, CDR1 is SGHTS and CDR2 is YDEGEE. The CDR3 length is 16 residues. This entry comes from a study of T cell repertoires in cytomegalovirus infection. Study overall: It can be stated that public TCR beta signatures indicated CMV infection as well as a matching HLA type.

Each CDR3 protein is one row after TCRdb ran MiXCR on the reads. The sample lists around 270,000 distinct CDR3 sequences, roughly 10% occurring once. Whole-study findings and limits: The study found HLA-C-restricted CMV-specific TCR beta clonotypes dominating the ex vivo response. Totalled public TCR beta family frequency picked out people who carried CMV plus the relevant HLA.

The clonotype originates from a human donor in good health (CMV status not recorded). Some clones in this sample may be carry-over from other donors' samples. The chain links TRBV5-8 to TRBJ2-3; 7 bases align to TRBD1. Sequences were obtained from PBMCs. CDR3 bases: TGTGCCAGCAGCCCCCGAGGGACAGCCGCCGCAGATACGCAGTATTTT. This encodes CASSPRGTAAADTQYF.